This T cell receptor beta chain was observed in a study of cytotoxic CD8 clonotypes in ibrutinib-treated CLL (dated by TCRdb to the early 2020s). For the wider study: The cohort included around 15 treatment-naive and some twelve relapsed/refractory patients; around 18 were IGHV unmutated. Responses were partial in about 25 patients and complete in 2; after median about 70 months follow-up, around 15 stayed in remission and approximately twelve progressed. Response samples were obtained after a median of around 11 months of treatment, with a range of roughly 6 to 40 months. On average, each sample yielded 255,043 productive templates and 94,082 productive rearrangements. Of the roughly 81 people in the trial, about two dozen had longitudinal samples available. Cryopreserved peripheral blood mononuclear cells were collected before treatment, at response, and at either disease progression or sustained remission. Patients were still on ibrutinib when every remission and progressive disease sample was collected.

Sample time point, as interpreted from the label and publication: 24 months on ibrutinib. Roughly 2 micrograms of genomic DNA were extracted from cryopreserved PBMCs for TCR beta library preparation. Longitudinal blood samples from CLL patients receiving ibrutinib monotherapy were subjected to high-throughput TCR beta sequencing. Patients were enrolled in a phase 2 open-label single-center ibrutinib monotherapy trial. Overall study results and their limits: At ibrutinib response clonality went up, during sustained remission it held steady, and at progression it dropped back toward baseline. Sampling times were not matched between sustained-remission and progressing patients, and lymph node repertoires were not studied. Public clonotypes were rare and either shrank or stayed stable during treatment, and the rise in clonality at ibrutinib response reflected expansion of private clonotypes. Baseline clonality exceeded that of age-matched healthy donors and correlated strongly with circulating CD8+ T-cell counts.

A MiSeq instrument was used for deep resolution sequencing, which targeted depths ranging from 1 in 1 million up to 1 in 200,000 T cells, with coverage averaging 10x for each clonotype. TCR beta libraries were generated with the immunoSEQ hsTCRB Kit. In the authors' own workflow: Data were analyzed with ImmunoSEQ Data Assistant and ImmunoSEQ Analyzer, with V, D and J genes assigned per IMGT definitions. Clonality was computed as one minus normalized Shannon entropy of productive rearrangement frequencies, ranging from 0 to 1. Only overrepresented clonotypes making up at least 0.05% of each patient's repertoire were included in the public clonotype analysis. Some 13 age-matched healthy donor repertoires from immuneACCESS served as clonality controls. This immuneACCESS table, as held by TCRdb, lists in-frame sequences with V and J called but not all clones. Of the missing ones, under half trace to an unresolved V gene in checked studies; the others have no known cause. The D gene and trimming were derived from the DNA, and the V and J assignments and clone size from that table. The sample contains some 200,000 clones, roughly 72% of them found a single time. Together, the top ten hold roughly 13% of the sample.

Comment on this clone: No antigen is known for it. No clone much larger than this one lies a single base away; base qualities are absent.

Taken from cysteine to phenylalanine, the CDR3 has 14 residues. Only the CDR3 portion is preserved as DNA: 42 bases, with reading frame beginning at the first base. After removal of 5 bases from V and 4 bases from J, the junction retains 5 bases not matched to a gene. Looking up the germline V gene yields CDR1 SGHRS and CDR2 YFSETQ. Source: PBMCs, taken after 24 months of ibrutinib treatment. The chain couples TRBV5-1 to TRBJ2-3, and 9 bases in between align with TRBD2. This TCR came from a human donor with chronic lymphocytic leukemia. In nucleotides, the sequence is TGCGCCAGCAGGGAAATAGCGGGAGCAGATACGCAGTATTTT. It is translated as CASREIAGADTQYF.